This TCR beta chain was identified during a study of control samples from healthy donors and cancer patients. Trimming cost V 4 bases and J 6 bases, with 12 bases left between them. Germline V gives CDR1 MNHEY, CDR2 SVGAGI. CDR3 length: 13 residues. Here immunoSEQ multiplex PCR was the method, and the copy in TCRdb shows in-frame clones only, minus some. The repertoire consists of about 250,000 clones, with over 70% occurring once and the leading ten covering roughly 15%. This clone has more than one count but fewer than ten. The rearrangement joins TRBV6-5 to TRBJ1-1; a weak D match, TRBD1 (6 bases). Sequencing used PBMCs. The sequence derives from a woman aged 60-70 years with lung cancer. The chain's CDR3 is CASSSRGAAEAFF. The CDR3 coding sequence is TGTGCCAGCAGTTCTCGGGGGGCGGCTGAAGCTTTCTTT.